The TCR beta chain described here comes from a study of T-cell memory formation after mild COVID-19. CDR3 length: 14 residues. Per germline, CDR1 SEHNR and CDR2 FQNEAQ (reference sequence). J gave up 10 bases and V 5 bases, and 13 bases lay outside the gene matches. Whole-study findings and limits: SARS-CoV-2 specificity of second-wave clones peaking day 37 was unconfirmed. Memory from before infection featured some responding clones, which suggests cross-reactive memory joined.

As to this clonotype: What it recognizes is unknown.

TCRdb reprocessed the 5' RACE reads with MiXCR, giving one entry per CDR3 protein. Here the sample spans under 300,000 distinct CDR3 sequences, 7.5% to 10% being singletons. The chain employs TRBV7-9 and TRBJ1-2; 7 positions match TRBD1. Sequencing was done on a sample of PBMCs or a T cell subset sorted from them (not recorded which). This receptor was obtained from a man between 18 and 35 years old who had mild COVID-19 (a few samples of this study predate the infection). Cell type and time point are not known. As DNA, the CDR3 is TGTGCCAGCAGCACCCAGGACAGGTCAAGTGACTACACCTTC. It translates to CASSTQDRSSDYTF.